The TCR beta chain described here comes from a study of blood T cell repertoires in COVID-19. Generated by immunoSEQ multiplex PCR, the TCRdb table keeps only in-frame clones and is missing some. The repertoire holds about 160,000 clones, with 81% as singletons. Germline lookup yields CDR1 ENHRY and CDR2 SYGVKD. V was cut by 7 bases and J by 4 bases, with 14 bases left in between. The CDR3 is 14 residues long. The specimen sequenced was peripheral blood. The TCR sequence derives from a human donor in a cohort sampled during active COVID-19. The chain employs TRBV10-3 and TRBJ2-1; D call uncertain. The DNA of the CDR3 is TGTGCCATCAAAGCGTCTCGCATGTACAATGAGCAGTTCTTC. It translates to CAIKASRMYNEQFF.